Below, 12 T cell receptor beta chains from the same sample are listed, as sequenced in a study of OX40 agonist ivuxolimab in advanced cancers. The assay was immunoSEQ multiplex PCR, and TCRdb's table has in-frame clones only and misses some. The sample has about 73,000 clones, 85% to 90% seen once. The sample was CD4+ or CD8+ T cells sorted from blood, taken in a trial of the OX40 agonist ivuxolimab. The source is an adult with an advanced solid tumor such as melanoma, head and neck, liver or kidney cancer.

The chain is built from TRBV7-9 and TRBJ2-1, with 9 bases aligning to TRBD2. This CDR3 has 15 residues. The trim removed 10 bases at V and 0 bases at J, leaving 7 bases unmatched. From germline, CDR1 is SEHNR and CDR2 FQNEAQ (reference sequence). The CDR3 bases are TGTGCCAAGGGGCCAGCGGGAGGCTCCTACAATGAGCAGTTCTTC. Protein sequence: CAKGPAGGSYNEQFF.

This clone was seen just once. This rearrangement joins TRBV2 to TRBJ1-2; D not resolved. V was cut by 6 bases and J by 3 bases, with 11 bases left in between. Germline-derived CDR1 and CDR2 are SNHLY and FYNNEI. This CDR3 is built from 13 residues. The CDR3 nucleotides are TGTGCCAGCAGCGGTTGGACGGACTATGGCTACACCTTC. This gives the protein CASSGWTDYGYTF.

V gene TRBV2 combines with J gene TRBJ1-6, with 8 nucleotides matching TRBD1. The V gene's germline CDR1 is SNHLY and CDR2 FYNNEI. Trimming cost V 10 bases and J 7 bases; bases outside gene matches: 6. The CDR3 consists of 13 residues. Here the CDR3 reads CATPTGANSPLHF. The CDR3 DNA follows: TGTGCCACCCCGACAGGGGCAAATTCACCCCTCCACTTT.

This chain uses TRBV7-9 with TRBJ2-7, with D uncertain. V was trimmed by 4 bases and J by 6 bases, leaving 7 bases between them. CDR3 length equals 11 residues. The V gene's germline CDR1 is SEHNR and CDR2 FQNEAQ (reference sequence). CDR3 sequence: CASSSQSEQYF. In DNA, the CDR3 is TGTGCCAGCAGCTCTCAATCCGAGCAGTACTTC. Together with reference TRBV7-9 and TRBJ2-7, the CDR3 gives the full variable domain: DTGVSQNPRHKITKRGQNVTFRCDPISEHNRLYWYRQTLGQGPEFLTYFQNEAQLEKSRLLSDRFSAERPKGSFSTLEIQRTEQGDSAMYLCASSSQSEQYFGPGTRLTVT.

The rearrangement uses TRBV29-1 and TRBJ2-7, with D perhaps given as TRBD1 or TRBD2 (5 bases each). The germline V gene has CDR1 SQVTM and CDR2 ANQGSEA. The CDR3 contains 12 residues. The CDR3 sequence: CAGTGVSYEQYF. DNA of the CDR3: TGCGCAGGGACCGGGGTTTCCTACGAGCAGTACTTC.

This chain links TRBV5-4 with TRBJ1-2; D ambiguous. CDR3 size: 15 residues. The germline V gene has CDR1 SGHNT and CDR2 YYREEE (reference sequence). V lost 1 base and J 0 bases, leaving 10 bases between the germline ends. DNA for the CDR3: TGTGCCAGCAGCTTGTCGGATGGTTCTAACTATGGCTACACCTTC. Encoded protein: CASSLSDGSNYGYTF.

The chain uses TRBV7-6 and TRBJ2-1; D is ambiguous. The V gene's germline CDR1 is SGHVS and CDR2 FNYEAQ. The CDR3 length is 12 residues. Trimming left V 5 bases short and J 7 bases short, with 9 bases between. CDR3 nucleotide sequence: TGTGCCAGCAGCCAGGTGGGGAATGAGCAGTTCTTC. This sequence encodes CASSQVGNEQFF. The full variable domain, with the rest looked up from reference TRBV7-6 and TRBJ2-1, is GAGVSQSPRYKVTKRGQDVALRCDPISGHVSLYWYRQALGQGPEFLTYFNYEAQQDKSGLPNDRFSAERPEGSISTLTIQRTEQRDSAMYRCASSQVGNEQFFGPGTRLTVL.

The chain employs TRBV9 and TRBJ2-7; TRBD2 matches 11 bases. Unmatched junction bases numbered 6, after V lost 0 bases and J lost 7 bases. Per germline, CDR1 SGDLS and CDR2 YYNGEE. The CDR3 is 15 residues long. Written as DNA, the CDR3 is TGTGCCAGCAGCGTAGGTAGCGGGAGGGGAGGAGAGCAGTACTTC. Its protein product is CASSVGSGRGGEQYF.

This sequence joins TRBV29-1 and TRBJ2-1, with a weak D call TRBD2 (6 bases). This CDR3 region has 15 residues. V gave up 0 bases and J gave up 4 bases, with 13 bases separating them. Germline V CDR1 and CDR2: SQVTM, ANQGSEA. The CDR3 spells CSVEDRGNLYNEQFF. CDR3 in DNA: TGCAGCGTTGAAGATCGGGGGAACTTATACAATGAGCAGTTCTTC.

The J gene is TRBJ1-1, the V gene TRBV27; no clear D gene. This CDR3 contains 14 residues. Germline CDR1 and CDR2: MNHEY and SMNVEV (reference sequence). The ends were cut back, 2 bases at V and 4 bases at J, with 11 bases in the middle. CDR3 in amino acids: CASSLPGGSTEAFF. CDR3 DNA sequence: TGTGCCAGCAGTTTACCGGGAGGTAGCACTGAAGCTTTCTTT.

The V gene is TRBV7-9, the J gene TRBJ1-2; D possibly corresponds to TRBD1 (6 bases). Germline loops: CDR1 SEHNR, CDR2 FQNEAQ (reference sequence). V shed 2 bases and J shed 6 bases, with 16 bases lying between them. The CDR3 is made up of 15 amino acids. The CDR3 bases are TGTGCCAGCAGCTTATCGCTCGGGGCAGGGGATGGCTACACCTTC. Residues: CASSLSLGAGDGYTF.

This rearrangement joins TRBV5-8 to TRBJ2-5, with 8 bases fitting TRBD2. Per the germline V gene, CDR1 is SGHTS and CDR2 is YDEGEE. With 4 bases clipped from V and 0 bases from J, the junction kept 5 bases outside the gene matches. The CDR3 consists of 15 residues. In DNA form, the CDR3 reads TGTGCCAGCAGCACTGGACTAGCCCACCAAGAGACCCAGTACTTC. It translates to CASSTGLAHQETQYF.